This TCR beta chain was sequenced in a study of blood T cell repertoires in COVID-19. Study-wide background: T cells, B-cell-depleted T cells, or PBMCs provided the cDNA or gDNA that served as material.

As processed by the authors: Reference gene primer amplification gave estimated nucleated cell counts. Profiling relied on immunoSEQ multiplex PCR, and the TCRdb table lists in-frame clones only, not all of them. V and J calls and clone size follow that table, whereas D and trimming were derived from the DNA. The sample shows around 260,000 clones, roughly 90% of them seen only once. J gave up 4 bases and V 5 bases, and 7 bases lay outside the gene matches. This CDR3 spans 14 amino acids. Looked up from germline, CDR1 is WNHNN and CDR2 is SYGVQD (reference sequence). This sequence was found in a woman in her thirties or forties who had recovered from COVID-19. The chain has TRBV10-1 and TRBJ2-7; 8 bases are a match to TRBD2. The sample was peripheral blood. The CDR3 DNA reads as TGCGCCAGCAGTTCGGGGACTAGAATTTACGAGCAGTACTTC. Translated: CASSSGTRIYEQYF.